Shown below are 12 T cell receptor beta chains from a single sample sequenced in a study of PD-1 blockade in classical Hodgkin lymphoma (TCRdb year 2020). The time point label for this specimen denotes: cycle 2 day 1 (C2D1) of nivolumab. All trial patients had relapsed after autologous stem cell transplantation, with cohorts A, B and C differing in prior brentuximab vedotin exposure. The library was made by the immunoSEQ multiplex PCR assay. TCRdb provides this immuneACCESS table in a form limited to in-frame rearrangements. Some clones are lacking; in checked studies, under half of them reflect an unresolved V gene, and why the rest are absent is not known. Recorded for this sample are 100,000 to 120,000 clones; about 88% of them occurred a single time. The ten top clones hold roughly 21% of the sample. The material was peripheral blood mononuclear cells (PBMCs), obtained before the second cycle of nivolumab. These receptors originate from a human donor with classical Hodgkin lymphoma.

This rearrangement joins TRBV14 to TRBJ2-7; no definite D call. The CDR3 loop spans 14 amino acids. V was cut by 1 base and J by 3 bases, with 10 bases left in between. Germline CDR1 reads SGHDN; CDR2 reads FVKESK. CDR3 DNA: TGTGCCAGCAGCCAAGGACTGGGAAACTACGAGCAGTACTTC. Translating gives CASSQGLGNYEQYF. Full variable domain (rest looked up from reference TRBV14 and TRBJ2-7): EAGVTQFPSHSVIEKGQTVTLRCDPISGHDNLYWYRRVMGKEIKFLLHFVKESKQDESGMPNNRFLAERTGGTYSTLKVQPAELEDSGVYFCASSQGLGNYEQYFGPGTRLTVT.

This clone was counted a single time. J is TRBJ1-2 and V is TRBV7-9; maybe TRBD1 (5 bases). The V gene's germline CDR1 is SEHNR and CDR2 FQNEAQ (reference sequence). V was shortened by 1 base and J by 7 bases, with 16 bases between the two germline ends. CDR3 length: 15 residues. The CDR3 DNA sequence: TGTGCCAGCAGCTTAGGGGACTCGGCCTATCGTGGCTACACCTTC. Its protein is CASSLGDSAYRGYTF.

V is TRBV10-1 and J is TRBJ1-1; unclear D gene. Germline loops: CDR1 WNHNN, CDR2 SYGVQD (reference sequence). This CDR3 is built from 16 residues. Trimming left V 5 bases short and J 0 bases short, with 16 bases between. The CDR3 coding sequence is TGCGCCAGCAGTAACCTGGACGGACTCATGAACACTGAAGCTTTCTTT. Its protein is CASSNLDGLMNTEAFF.

The CDR3 DNA sequence: TGTGCCAGCTCACCACCAACAGTCAACTATGGCTACACCTTC. The encoded protein is CASSPPTVNYGYTF. The gene calls are TRBV18 and TRBJ1-2; D remains ambiguous. The germline V gene encodes CDR1 KGHSH and CDR2 LQKENI. CDR3 length: 14 amino acids. V was trimmed by 0 bases and J by 2 bases, leaving 7 bases between them.

CDR3 region: CATSRVGQAADTIYF. CDR3 DNA: TGTGCCACCAGCAGAGTGGGACAGGCGGCTGACACCATATATTTT. The genes are TRBV15 and TRBJ1-3, with 8 bases aligning to TRBD1. CDR1 is LNHNV, CDR2 YYDKDF, per germline (reference sequence). Unmatched junction bases numbered 7, after V lost 1 base and J lost 8 bases. The CDR3 is 15 residues long.

This chain joins TRBV6-5 and TRBJ1-3; perhaps TRBD1 as D (6 bases). The CDR3 runs 13 residues. The germline CDR1 and CDR2 sequences are MNHEY and SVGAGI. Between the trimmed V and J ends, which lost 4 bases and 7 bases, there was a span of 11 bases. The CDR3 is CASSSNRDNTIYF. CDR3 sequence (DNA): TGTGCCAGCAGTTCCAACAGGGACAACACCATATATTTT.

The chain employs TRBV14 and TRBJ2-2; a weak D match, TRBD1 (6 bases). The CDR3 sequence is 15 residues long. Germline loops: CDR1 SGHDN, CDR2 FVKESK. V was pared by 7 bases and J by 4 bases, with 16 bases between. CDR3 DNA sequence: TGTGCCAGCAAGGGGAGCAGGGGAATCACCGGGGAGCTGTTTTTT. It specifies CASKGSRGITGELFF.

The CDR3 bases are TGTGCCAGCAGCCCCGCGCAAGGGGCGAATTCACCCCTCCACTTT. Translated, it gives CASSPAQGANSPLHF. This chain uses TRBV28 with TRBJ1-6; a weak D match, TRBD1 (5 bases). This CDR3 contains 15 residues. Germline V gene lookup returns CDR1 MDHEN and CDR2 SYDVKM. Trimming left V 6 bases short and J 7 bases short, with 16 bases between.

This clone was seen a handful of times. The chain couples TRBV5-8 to TRBJ2-5, with unresolved D. The CDR3 has 11 residues. Germline assignment: CDR1 SGHTS and CDR2 YDEGEE. Trimming took off 4 bases at V and 5 bases at J, with 6 bases between the two ends. The DNA of the CDR3 is TGTGCCAGCAGCCCCTTGGAGACCCAGTACTTC. Encoded protein: CASSPLETQYF.

The genes are TRBV2 and TRBJ1-3; D is undetermined. CDR1 and CDR2 (germline): SNHLY, FYNNEI. The CDR3 sequence is 16 residues long. Trimming left V 4 bases short and J 0 bases short, with 13 bases between. The CDR3 DNA reads as TGTGCCAGCAGTGCGGGCAGCCGTAGCTCTGGAAACACCATATATTTT. Translating gives CASSAGSRSSGNTIYF. Together with reference TRBV2 and TRBJ1-3, the CDR3 gives the full variable domain: EPEVTQTPSHQVTQMGQEVILRCVPISNHLYFYWYRQILGQKVEFLVSFYNNEISEKSEIFDDQFSVERPDGSNFTLKIRSTKLEDSAMYFCASSAGSRSSGNTIYFGEGSWLTVV.

This rearrangement joins TRBV12-2 to TRBJ2-1; TRBD2, the table's D call, was not compared with the DNA. TRBV12-2 is described as a pseudogene. The CDR3 consists of 17 residues. The CDR3 sequence is CASRLAPIVSSYNEQFF. CDR3 in DNA: TGTGCAAGTCGCTTAGCTCCCATAGTGAGCTCCTACAATGAGCAGTTCTTC.

This clone was counted between two and nine times. The rearrangement links TRBV4-1 to TRBJ2-7; D is possibly TRBD2 (5 bases). The CDR3 length is 15 residues. Deletions cut 1 base from V and 0 bases from J, with 10 bases between. CDR1 and CDR2 from the germline V gene are MGHRA and YSYEKL. The CDR3 DNA reads as TGCGCCAGCAGCCAAGCGGACTCCCGCTCCTACGAGCAGTACTTC. Its protein is CASSQADSRSYEQYF.